The 24 T cell receptor beta chains presented below share a single source sample, sequenced in a study of blood T cell repertoires in COVID-19. Profiling relied on immunoSEQ multiplex PCR, and the TCRdb table lists in-frame clones only, not all of them. Among hundreds of thousands of clones listed, about nine tenths were seen once. Sequencing was performed on peripheral blood. Receptors were obtained from a woman in her 30s with COVID-19, enrolled during active disease.

This rearrangement joins TRBV3-1 (or the pseudogene TRBV3-2) to TRBJ2-3; D ambiguous. Germline V gene data show CDR1 as LGHDT and CDR2 as YNNKEL (reference sequence). Deletions cut 8 bases from V and 5 bases from J, with 5 bases between. The CDR3 extends over 10 amino acids. CDR3 DNA: TGTGCCAGCGGCTTAGATACGCAGTATTTT. It yields the protein CASGLDTQYF.

The rearrangement uses TRBV5-6 and TRBJ2-2; 8 bases map to TRBD2. With 3 bases clipped from V and 5 bases from J, the junction kept 6 bases outside the gene matches. CDR1 SGHDT and CDR2 YYEEEE come from the germline V gene. CDR3 size: 15 residues. The CDR3 bases are TGTGCCAGCAGCTGGCCGGGACTAGTAACCGGGGAGCTGTTTTTT. It is translated as CASSWPGLVTGELFF.

The gene calls are TRBV28 and TRBJ1-3; 7 bases are a match to TRBD1. Germline V gives CDR1 MDHEN, CDR2 SYDVKM. V shed 3 bases and J 4 bases; nucleotides not matched to a gene: 0. The CDR3 spans 13 residues. CDR3 region: CASSLDRGNTIYF. CDR3 coding DNA: TGTGCCAGCAGTTTGGACAGGGGAAACACCATATATTTT.

This chain links TRBV25-1 with TRBJ1-4; 10 nucleotides agree with TRBD1. Germline V gene data show CDR1 as MGHDK and CDR2 as SYGVNS. V was pared by 3 bases and J by 6 bases, with 7 bases of the junction left unmatched. CDR3 length: 16 residues. CDR3 sequence (DNA): TGTGCCAGCAGTGACCCGGGGACAGGGGTCGATGAAAAACTGTTTTTT. Residues: CASSDPGTGVDEKLFF.

This chain uses TRBV9 with TRBJ2-2, with 9 bases fitting TRBD2. V trimming: 5 bases; J trimming: 2 bases; junction bases outside the gene matches: 4. This CDR3 region has 15 residues. Germline-derived CDR1 and CDR2 are SGDLS and YYNGEE. The CDR3, as DNA: TGTGCCAGCAGGGGGCTAGCGGGAAACACCGGGGAGCTGTTTTTT. As protein: CASRGLAGNTGELFF.

The chain uses TRBV27 and TRBJ2-7; possibly TRBD2 for D (6 bases). This CDR3 spans 15 amino acids. Germline lookup yields CDR1 MNHEY and CDR2 SMNVEV (reference sequence). V shed 2 bases and J shed 0 bases, with 11 bases lying between them. CDR3 DNA: TGTGCCAGCAGTTTACGGGGACTCAGCTCCTACGAGCAGTACTTC. Translation: CASSLRGLSSYEQYF.

This clone is a singleton in its sample. The rearrangement links TRBV29-1 to TRBJ2-7; possibly TRBD1 for D (5 bases). Germline lookup yields CDR1 SQVTM and CDR2 ANQGSEA. V lost 1 base, J lost 5 bases, and 9 bases lay in between. The length of the CDR3 is 12 residues. CDR3 bases: TGCAGCGTTGAAGGTCTGGGGCACGAGCAGTACTTC. It codes for CSVEGLGHEQYF.

This clone was seen only once. This chain links TRBV27 with TRBJ1-1, with a tentative D call TRBD1 (6 bases). CDR1 is MNHEY, CDR2 SMNVEV, per germline (reference sequence). The CDR3 is 14 residues long. V lost 5 bases, J lost 4 bases, and 14 bases lay in between. CDR3 nucleotide sequence: TGTGCCAGCAGTACCCTAACAGGGACCACTGAAGCTTTCTTT. Its protein is CASSTLTGTTEAFF.

The V call is TRBV7-6, the J call TRBJ1-3; TRBD1 matches 7 bases. With V trimmed by 3 bases and J by 2 bases, 10 bases remained unmatched. Germline V gives CDR1 SGHVS, CDR2 FNYEAQ. The CDR3 totals 17 residues. The CDR3 is CASSLRRDRETGNTIYF. The CDR3 DNA follows: TGTGCCAGCAGCTTGAGAAGAGACAGGGAAACTGGAAACACCATATATTTT.

This clone was seen just once. The chain employs TRBV28 and TRBJ1-3; D is undetermined. The CDR3 spans 17 residues. CDR1 MDHEN and CDR2 SYDVKM come from the germline V gene. The germline V and J ends were trimmed by 5 bases and 4 bases, with 21 bases remaining between them. The CDR3 DNA reads as TGTGCCAGCAGTGACCCGGGAGCCGCCTCTGCGGGAAACACCATATATTTT. Its translation: CASSDPGAASAGNTIYF.

The chain uses TRBV28 and TRBJ2-4; TRBD2 aligns across 12 bases. Trimming cost V 5 bases and J 1 base; bases outside gene matches: 0. Per germline, CDR1 MDHEN and CDR2 SYDVKM. This CDR3 is 15 amino acids long. CDR3 nucleotide sequence: TGTGCCAGCAGTACTAGCGGGAGGGCCAAAAACATTCAGTACTTC. Protein: CASSTSGRAKNIQYF.

The V and J genes are TRBV28 and TRBJ1-2; a weak D match, TRBD1 (6 bases). V was clipped by 5 bases and J by 4 bases, with 20 bases between them. The length of the CDR3 is 16 residues. CDR1 is MDHEN and CDR2 is SYDVKM in the germline V gene. This chain's CDR3 is CASSPGGGRFSYGYTF. CDR3 coding DNA: TGTGCCAGCAGTCCCGGGGGGGGCCGATTTTCCTATGGCTACACCTTC.

This chain joins TRBV5-1 and TRBJ1-4; D gene ambiguous. The CDR3 extends over 14 amino acids. V lost 2 bases and J lost 8, with 13 bases in between. CDR1 and CDR2 (germline): SGHRS, YFSETQ. DNA for the CDR3: TGCGCCAGCAGCTTCAGCGCCCCAGACGAAAAACTGTTTTTT. Protein sequence: CASSFSAPDEKLFF. Full variable domain (outside the CDR3, taken from reference TRBV5-1 and TRBJ1-4): KAGVTQTPRYLIKTRGQQVTLSCSPISGHRSVSWYQQTPGQGLQFLFEYFSETQRNKGNFPGRFSGRQFSNSRSEMNVSTLELGDSALYLCASSFSAPDEKLFFGSGTQLSVL.

The chain carries TRBV27 and TRBJ2-7, with TRBD2 matching over 11 bases. V lost 5 bases to trimming and J lost 4 bases; unmatched junction nucleotides: 10. Germline loops: CDR1 MNHEY, CDR2 SMNVEV (reference sequence). This CDR3 has 16 residues. The CDR3 protein is CASSHLAGGPIYEQYF. CDR3 nucleotides: TGTGCCAGCAGTCACCTAGCGGGAGGCCCAATTTACGAGCAGTACTTC.

The chain joins TRBV19 to TRBJ2-1; 8 positions agree with TRBD2. Germline CDR1 and CDR2: LNHDA and SQIVND (reference sequence). The CDR3 consists of 16 residues. V was clipped by 3 bases and J by 6 bases; unmatched bases: 10. DNA of the CDR3: TGTGCCAGTAGTATTAGGGGACTAGGGTGGGGCAATGAGCAGTTCTTC. Encoded protein: CASSIRGLGWGNEQFF.

The J gene is TRBJ2-5, the V gene TRBV19; 8 bases line up with TRBD2. The CDR3 runs 16 residues. The J segment lost 4 bases and the V segment lost 3 bases, leaving 10 bases of the junction unmatched. Germline V CDR1 and CDR2: LNHDA, SQIVND (reference sequence). The CDR3 nucleotides are TGTGCCAGTAGTATCGGTCGGGAGGGCGGCATAGAGACCCAGTACTTC. It is translated as CASSIGREGGIETQYF.

The chain is built from TRBV6-1 and TRBJ2-7; 8 nucleotides line up with TRBD1. In germline, CDR1 is MNHNS, CDR2 SASEGT. The junction had 3 bases not matched to a gene; V was cut back by 2 bases and J by 3 bases. This CDR3 spans 14 amino acids. CDR3 nucleotides: TGTGCCAGCAGTGAACCGGGACAGGACTACGAGCAGTACTTC. It yields the protein CASSEPGQDYEQYF.

This chain links TRBV6-2 or TRBV6-3 with TRBJ2-1; no clear D gene. The V gene lost 0 bases and the J gene lost 6 bases, with 9 bases spanning the gap. The CDR3 has 14 amino acids. Germline lookup yields CDR1 MNHEY and CDR2 SVGEGT. CDR3 loop: CASSYSRSFNEQFF. The CDR3 nucleotides are TGTGCCAGCAGTTACTCCAGGTCGTTCAATGAGCAGTTCTTC.

This chain links TRBV5-4 with TRBJ1-1, with a tentative D call TRBD1 (6 bases). The germline gives CDR1 SGHNT, CDR2 YYREEE (reference sequence). The CDR3 loop spans 14 amino acids. Trimming shortened V by 3 bases and J by 1 base, and 10 bases separated the two germline ends. CDR3 sequence reads: CASSWGQGNTEAFF. For the CDR3, the DNA is TGTGCCAGCAGCTGGGGGCAGGGGAACACTGAAGCTTTCTTT.

This clone was seen only once. The chain links TRBV7-9 to TRBJ2-7, with D perhaps TRBD2 (6 bases). V lost 5 bases and J 6 bases, leaving 14 bases between the germline ends. The CDR3 covers 13 residues. Looked up from germline, CDR1 is SEHNR and CDR2 is FQNEAQ (reference sequence). CDR3 loop: CASSPYTSSEQYF. CDR3 in DNA: TGTGCCAGCAGCCCGTATACTAGCTCCGAGCAGTACTTC.

The chain links TRBV7-9 to TRBJ1-1; 7 nucleotides align to TRBD1. V shed 5 bases, J shed 5 bases, and the junction held 17 bases outside the gene matches. The CDR3 has 17 amino acids. Germline-derived CDR1 and CDR2 are SEHNR and FQNEAQ (reference sequence). The CDR3 sequence is CASSGRGGDSVRTEAFF. As DNA, the CDR3 is TGTGCCAGCAGCGGTAGAGGGGGCGATTCGGTAAGGACTGAAGCTTTCTTT.

This clone was recorded once. The rearrangement uses TRBV3-1 (or the pseudogene TRBV3-2) and TRBJ2-7; D not certain. Trimming took 4 bases from V and 3 from J, leaving 13 bases between them. Germline V gene sequence: CDR1 LGHDT, CDR2 YNNKEL (reference sequence). CDR3 length: 14 residues. DNA of the CDR3: TGTGCCAGCAGCCGAGCAGGATCAGACTACGAGCAGTACTTC. It yields the protein CASSRAGSDYEQYF.

The J gene is TRBJ1-4, the V gene TRBV21-1. TRBV21-1 is listed as a pseudogene. CDR3 length equals 14 residues. DNA for the CDR3: TGTGCCAGCTGGAACCTAGCAACTAATGAAAAACTGTTTTTT. Amino acid sequence: CASWNLATNEKLFF.

This sequence joins TRBV28 and TRBJ2-5; D might be TRBD1 (8 bases). Germline CDR1 MDHEN, CDR2 SYDVKM. The CDR3 contains 16 residues. Trimming pared 6 bases from V and 4 bases from J, leaving 21 bases between. The CDR3 reads CASSPTLTGGGETQYF. The CDR3 DNA sequence: TGTGCCAGCAGCCCGACCCTAACAGGGGGGGGAGAGACCCAGTACTTC.